The clone carrying this T cell receptor beta chain has at least ten counts. Researchers made TCR cDNA using 5'RACE template switching, and this step added a universal primer site and UMIs. TCRdb reanalysed the 5' RACE reads using MiXCR and keeps one entry per CDR3 protein. The sample yields around 47,000 distinct CDR3 sequences, approximately 6.3% seen once. The data were taken from a study of T cells after yellow fever vaccination. Germline CDR1 reads MNHEY; CDR2 reads SVGEGT. The J segment lost 5 bases and the V segment lost 7 bases, leaving 10 bases of the junction unmatched. This CDR3 region has 16 residues. General observations from the study: Though weaker, the secondary response peaked faster, on day 5 versus 15. Although most clonotypes did not, a small share appeared in both CD4 and CD8 compartments.

This TCR was sampled from a man aged 25-40 years who received the YFV17D yellow fever vaccine. The input for sequencing was CD8+ T cells not binding an NS4B(214-222) dextramer, sorted from PBMCs, taken 45 days after the yellow fever booster vaccination. J is TRBJ2-1 and V is TRBV6-2 or TRBV6-3; 11 nucleotides match TRBD2. Here the CDR3 DNA reads TGTGCCAGCACTAAACTGACTAGCGGGAACCACAATGAGCAGTTCTTC. It encodes CASTKLTSGNHNEQFF.